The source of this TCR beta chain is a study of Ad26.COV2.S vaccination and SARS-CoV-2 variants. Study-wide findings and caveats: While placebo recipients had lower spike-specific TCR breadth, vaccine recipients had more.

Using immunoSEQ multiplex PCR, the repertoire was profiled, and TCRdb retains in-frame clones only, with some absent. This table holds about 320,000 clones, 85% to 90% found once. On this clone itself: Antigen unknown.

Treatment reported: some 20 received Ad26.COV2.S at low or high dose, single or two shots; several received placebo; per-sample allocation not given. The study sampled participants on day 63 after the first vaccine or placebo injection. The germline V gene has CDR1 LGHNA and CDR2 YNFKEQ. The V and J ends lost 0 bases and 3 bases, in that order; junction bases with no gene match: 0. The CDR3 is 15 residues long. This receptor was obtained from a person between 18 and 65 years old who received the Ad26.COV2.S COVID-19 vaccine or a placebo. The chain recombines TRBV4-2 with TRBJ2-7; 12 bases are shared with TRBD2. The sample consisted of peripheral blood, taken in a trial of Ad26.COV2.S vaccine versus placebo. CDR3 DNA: TGTGCCAGCAGCCAAGAACTAGCGGGAGGCTACGAGCAGTACGTC. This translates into CASSQELAGGYEQYV.